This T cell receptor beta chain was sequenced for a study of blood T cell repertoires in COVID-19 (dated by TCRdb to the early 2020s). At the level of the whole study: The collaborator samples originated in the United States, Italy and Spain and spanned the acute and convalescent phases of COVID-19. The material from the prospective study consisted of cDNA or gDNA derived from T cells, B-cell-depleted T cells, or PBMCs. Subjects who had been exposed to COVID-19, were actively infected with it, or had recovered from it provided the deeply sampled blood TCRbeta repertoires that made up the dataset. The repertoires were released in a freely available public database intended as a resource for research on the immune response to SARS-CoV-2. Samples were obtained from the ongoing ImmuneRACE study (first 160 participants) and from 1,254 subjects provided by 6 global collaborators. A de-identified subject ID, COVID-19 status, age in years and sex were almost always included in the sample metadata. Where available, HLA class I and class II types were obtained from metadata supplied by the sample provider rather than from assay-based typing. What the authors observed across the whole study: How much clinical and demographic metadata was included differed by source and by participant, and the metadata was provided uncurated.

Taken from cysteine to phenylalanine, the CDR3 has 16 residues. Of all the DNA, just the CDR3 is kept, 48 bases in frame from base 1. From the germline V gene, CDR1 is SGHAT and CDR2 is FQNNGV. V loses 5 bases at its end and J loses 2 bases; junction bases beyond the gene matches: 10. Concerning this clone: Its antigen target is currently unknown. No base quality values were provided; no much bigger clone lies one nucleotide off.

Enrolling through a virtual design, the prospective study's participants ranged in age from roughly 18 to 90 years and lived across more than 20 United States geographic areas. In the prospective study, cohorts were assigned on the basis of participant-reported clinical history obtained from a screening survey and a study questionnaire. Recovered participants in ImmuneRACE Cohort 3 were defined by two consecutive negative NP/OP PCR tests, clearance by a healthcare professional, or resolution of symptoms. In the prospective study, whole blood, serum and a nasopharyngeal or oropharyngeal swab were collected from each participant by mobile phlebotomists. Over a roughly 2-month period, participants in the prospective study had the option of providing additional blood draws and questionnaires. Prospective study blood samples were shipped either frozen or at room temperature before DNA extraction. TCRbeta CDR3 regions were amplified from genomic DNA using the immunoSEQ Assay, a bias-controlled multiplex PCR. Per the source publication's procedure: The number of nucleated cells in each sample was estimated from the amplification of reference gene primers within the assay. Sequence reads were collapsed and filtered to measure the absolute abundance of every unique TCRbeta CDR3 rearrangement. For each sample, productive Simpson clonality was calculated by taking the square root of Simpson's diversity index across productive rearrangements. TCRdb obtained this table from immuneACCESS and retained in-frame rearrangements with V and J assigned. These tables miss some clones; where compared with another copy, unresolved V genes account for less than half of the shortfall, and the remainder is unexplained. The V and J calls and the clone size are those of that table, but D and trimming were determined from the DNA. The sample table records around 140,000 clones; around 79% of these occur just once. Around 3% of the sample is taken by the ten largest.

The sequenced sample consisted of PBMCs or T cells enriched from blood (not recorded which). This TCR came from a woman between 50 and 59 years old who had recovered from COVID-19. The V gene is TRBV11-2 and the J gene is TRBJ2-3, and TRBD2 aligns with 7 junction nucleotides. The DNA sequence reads TGTGCCAGCAGCCCCGGGACTATGGGGCTCACAGATACGCAGTATTTT. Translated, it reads CASSPGTMGLTDTQYF.